This T cell receptor beta chain was recovered during a study of shared clonotypes between healthy human individuals (dated by TCRdb to about 2020). At the level of the whole study: The cohort included three men and a couple of women between 18 and 49 years of age. Per donor, leukapheresis produced somewhere between about 0.94 and 9.5 billion PBMCs. Libraries were prepared and TCR repertoires were sequenced by different laboratories using diverse techniques, in order to increase sequencing depth and limit assay-specific biases. For each donor, CD4 naive and CD4 memory were each run on three plates, CD8 naive on two plates, and CD8 memory on one plate. The study deeply sequenced blood TCR repertoires of about 5 healthy adults to estimate repertoire size and the extent of clonotype sharing between individuals. What the research found in general, with its limitations: Across a few donors, about 5% of naive CD4, approximately 4% of naive CD8, about 2.3% of memory CD4, and 0.4% of memory CD8 clonotypes were shared. Because the study included a small number of donors, the genetic and exposure-history diversity represented was limited. Compared with non-shared clonotypes, the clonotypes found in all four sorted-subset donors had higher generation probabilities. Based on pairwise subsampling, the degree of clonotype sharing among donors was expected to be affected by sequencing depth. Larger estimated clonotype richness was generally found for naive subsets than for memory subsets. Only blood was sampled, and tissue TCR repertoires likely differ from those in blood. Incomplete sequencing was indicated by rarefaction of sorted-subset datasets, despite the large sequencing depth.

TCR CDR3 regions were amplified from genomic DNA by multiplex PCR using the deep immunoSEQ assay. For each cell subset, the extracted genomic DNA was distributed evenly across all wells of several immunoSEQ 96-well plates, and each plate served as one replicate. Each replicate PCR for sorted subsets received around 210 ng genomic DNA, equal to some 32,000 T cell genomes. Purified libraries were quantified with a Qubit 3.0 fluorometer, sized on a Bioanalyzer 2100, and re-quantified with the KAPA Library Quantification kit. A separate single-read 150-cycle Illumina NextSeq 550 flow cell was used to sequence each immunoSEQ 96-well plate. Processing in the source paper ran as follows. Because the immunoSEQ output held only junctional sequences and lacked quality scores, the filtering could not match the filtering applied to full-length reads. To assign V/J genes and CDR3, sequences were annotated against IMGT germline references using PyIR, a Python wrapper for IgBLAST v1.9. Reads were removed for weak V/J assignments (E-value above 1e-6), missing CDR3, stop codons, out-of-frame junctions, or ambiguous translated residues. V3J clonotypes were defined as sequences sharing an identical inferred V gene, J gene, and CDR3 amino acid sequence. Percentage overlap between repertoires was calculated by dividing the number of shared unique clonotypes by the size of the smaller repertoire. RTK rarefaction, the Chao1 estimator, and Recon v2.1 estimates of unobserved clonotypes were used to assess repertoire richness. OLGA was used to compute generation probabilities for all TCRbeta clonotypes that the gDNA method yielded from four donors. TCRdb's version of the immuneACCESS table is confined to in-frame rearrangements and falls short of the full clone set. An unresolved V gene accounts for under half of the shortfall where checked; the remainder is of unknown origin. V, J and clone size are taken as reported in that table, and D and trimming were inferred from the DNA itself. The table for this sample lists under 2.5 million clones; roughly 90% of them were counted only once. 0.37% of the sample belongs to the ten largest clones.

The cysteine opens and the phenylalanine closes a CDR3 of 16 amino acids. Just CDR3 DNA is preserved here, 48 bases in frame from base 1. CDR1 and CDR2, per the germline V gene, are SGHRS and YFSETQ. Compared with germline, V lacks 2 bases and J lacks 6 bases; bases without a gene match: 14. Regarding this clone: Its antigen has not been determined. No per-base quality is available; no much larger clone lies one base away.

Donors were healthy HIV-negative adults with no recently reported acute infections or vaccinations. Every donor was a Caucasian adult residing in Nashville, Tennessee, USA. CD4+ T cells were enriched through magnetic negative selection, after which naive cells were positively selected on CD45RA and the remaining negative fraction served as the memory subset. Blood was obtained by leukapheresis, after which PBMCs were separated by Ficoll-Histopaque density gradient centrifugation and cryopreserved in liquid nitrogen vapor phase. Analytical flow cytometry was used to check the purity and quantity of each magnetically sorted T cell population. From each sorted fraction, genomic DNA was isolated and quantified by UV absorbance on a Nanodrop 2000c.

The sequencing input was naive CD4+ T cells from PBMCs. In the paper's terms, the cell subset or site label means: CD45RA+ positively selected. The clonotype was recovered from a man younger than 30 in good health. Some clones in this sample may be carry-over from other donors' samples. Recombination joined TRBV5-1 with TRBJ2-7, with 7 bases matching TRBD1. The nucleotide sequence reads TGCGCCAGCAGCTTTACTTCCGGGACAGCAGGACGCGAGCAGTACTTC. This translates into CASSFTSGTAGREQYF.